Following are 15 T cell receptor beta chains from one sample sequenced in a study of CD8 T cells in ankylosing spondylitis. Via MiXCR, TCRdb re-called the 5' RACE reads, giving one row per CDR3 protein. The table has over 150,000 distinct CDR3 sequences, 10% to 15% seen once. The sample consisted of blood, either unsorted or a sorted T cell fraction (not recorded which). The receptors stem from a male donor with ankylosing spondylitis or in good health (not recorded which).

The chain combines TRBV12-3 or TRBV12-4 with TRBJ2-3; D ambiguous. V gave up 8 bases and J gave up 6 bases, with 21 bases separating them. CDR3 length equals 15 residues. CDR3 sequence reads: CASDASVKGKDTQYF. In DNA form, the CDR3 reads TGTGCCAGCGATGCGTCCGTAAAGGGAAAGGATACGCAGTATTTT.

The chain carries TRBV30 and TRBJ2-1; TRBD2 might be the D (6 bases). Deletions cut 4 bases from V and 2 bases from J, with 15 bases between. This CDR3 is 15 amino acids long. The germline V gene encodes CDR1 GTSNPN and CDR2 SVGIG (reference sequence). DNA of the CDR3: TGTGCCTGGACCCGTATAGCGGATACCTACAATGAGCAGTTCTTC. Translation gives CAWTRIADTYNEQFF. Filled out from reference TRBV30 and TRBJ2-1, the complete variable domain reads SQTIHQWPATLVQPVGSPLSLECTVEGTSNPNLYWYRQAAGRGLQLLFYSVGIGQISSEVPQNLSASRPQDRQFILSSKKLLLSDSGFYLCAWTRIADTYNEQFFGPGTRLTVL.

This clonotype was detected only a few times. V is TRBV7-9 and J is TRBJ2-3; 9 nucleotides line up with TRBD2. This CDR3 region has 16 residues. V was pared by 3 bases and J by 2 bases, with 6 bases of the junction left unmatched. Germline V gives CDR1 SEHNR, CDR2 FQNEAQ (reference sequence). The CDR3 bases are TGTGCCAGCAGCTTCCGTGCGGGAGGGGACACAGATACGCAGTATTTT. This sequence encodes CASSFRAGGDTDTQYF.

This CDR3 reads CASSRGGQGFYEQYF. In nucleotides, the CDR3 is TGTGCCAGCAGCCGGGGGGGACAGGGCTTCTACGAGCAGTACTTC. The chain uses TRBV13 and TRBJ2-7, with D possibly being TRBD1 (9 bases). CDR3 size: 15 residues. V dropped 5 bases and J dropped 3 bases, with 17 bases sitting between them. Per the germline V gene, CDR1 is PRHDT and CDR2 is FYEKMQ (reference sequence).

In this sample, this clonotype turned up a few times. The chain combines TRBV11-1 with TRBJ2-1; D is perhaps TRBD2 (5 bases). The V gene's germline CDR1 is SGHAT and CDR2 FQDESV (reference sequence). CDR3 size: 19 residues. V was clipped by 5 bases and J by 8 bases, with 31 bases between them. The CDR3 region is CASSLPYPQNSEKVDEQFF. CDR3 nucleotides: TGTGCCAGCAGCCTCCCCTATCCCCAGAATAGCGAGAAAGTCGATGAGCAGTTCTTC. The whole variable domain, filled in from reference TRBV11-1 and TRBJ2-1, reads EAEVAQSPRYKITEKSQAVAFWCDPISGHATLYWYRQILGQGPELLVQFQDESVVDDSQLPKDRFSAERLKGVDSTLKIQPAELGDSAMYLCASSLPYPQNSEKVDEQFFGPGTRLTVL.

This clonotype was recorded many times. The chain carries TRBV4-1 and TRBJ2-7; D ambiguous. Germline CDR1 is MGHRA and CDR2 is YSYEKL. The CDR3 totals 14 residues. Trimming removed 1 base at V and 5 bases at J, with 12 bases between. The CDR3 reads CASSQVQDLHEQYF. CDR3 nucleotide sequence: TGCGCCAGCAGCCAAGTTCAAGATCTCCACGAGCAGTACTTC.

Many counts were recorded for this clonotype. The chain is built from TRBV12-3 or TRBV12-4 and TRBJ2-3, with 12 nucleotides matching TRBD1. With V trimmed by 7 bases and J by 9 bases, 17 bases remained unmatched. The CDR3 runs 17 residues. The CDR3 is CASNLRSWDRGRGTQYF. CDR3 in DNA: TGTGCCAGCAACTTACGTTCGTGGGACAGGGGGCGCGGGACGCAGTATTTT.

This clonotype has just one count. This CDR3 is CASSLTGNYNEQFF. CDR3 bases: TGTGCCAGCAGTTTAACGGGGAACTACAATGAGCAGTTCTTC. The chain combines TRBV12-3 or TRBV12-4 with TRBJ2-1; D may be TRBD2 (5 bases). The V end lost 2 bases, the J end lost 3 bases, and 8 bases lay between the germline ends. The CDR3 totals 14 residues.

J is TRBJ2-7 and V is TRBV20-1, with 13 bases that match TRBD2. The J segment lost 3 bases and the V segment lost 3 bases, leaving 8 bases of the junction unmatched. The CDR3 runs 16 residues. Looked up from germline, CDR1 is DFQATT and CDR2 is SNEGSKA (reference sequence). CDR3 bases: TGCAGTGCTAGGGAGACCGGGACTAGCGGGATCTACGAGCAGTACTTC. It yields the protein CSARETGTSGIYEQYF.

The rearrangement uses TRBV27 and TRBJ2-7; D gene ambiguous. V was pared by 2 bases and J by 0 bases, with 11 bases between. Looked up from germline, CDR1 is MNHEY and CDR2 is SMNVEV (reference sequence). The CDR3 length is 15 residues. CDR3 protein: CASSLSPWGSYEQYF. In DNA form, the CDR3 reads TGTGCCAGCAGTTTAAGTCCTTGGGGCTCCTACGAGCAGTACTTC.

This clonotype has a count of ten or more. The chain uses TRBV6-1 and TRBJ1-5; the match to TRBD1 covers 8 bases. The CDR3 covers 15 residues. From germline, CDR1 is MNHNS and CDR2 SASEGT. The V and J ends lost 1 base and 5 bases, in that order; junction bases with no gene match: 4. DNA of the CDR3: TGTGCCAGCAGTGAAGATACAGGGGGTTATCAGCCCCAGCATTTT. It yields the protein CASSEDTGGYQPQHF.

This clonotype was seen at least ten times. The chain carries TRBV3-1 and TRBJ2-1; D assignment may be TRBD1 or TRBD2 (5 bases each). The germline V gene has CDR1 LGHDT and CDR2 YNNKEL (reference sequence). There are 14 residues in the CDR3. V shed 4 bases and J shed 8 bases, with 15 bases lying between them. CDR3 coding DNA: TGTGCCAGCAGCCCCGCTACGGGGCGGGATGAGCAGTTCTTC. Its protein product is CASSPATGRDEQFF.

The chain has TRBV12-3 or TRBV12-4 and TRBJ1-2; no clear D gene. The V and J ends lost 0 bases and 5 bases respectively, with 13 bases between them. The CDR3 has 15 residues. CDR3: CASSLATVTLYGYTF. CDR3 nucleotide sequence: TGTGCCAGCAGTTTAGCGACCGTGACTCTGTATGGCTACACCTTC.

The gene calls are TRBV19 and TRBJ2-1, with a tentative D call TRBD2 (5 bases). V lost 5 bases to trimming and J lost 8 bases, with 10 bases between them. The germline CDR1 and CDR2 sequences are LNHDA and SQIVND (reference sequence). CDR3 length equals 12 residues. Here the CDR3 DNA reads TGTGCCAGTAGTGAATCTAGCTATGAGCAGTTCTTC. Its translation is CASSESSYEQFF.

The chain carries TRBV10-3 and TRBJ1-1; a weak D match, TRBD1 (6 bases). The CDR3 has 12 residues. V dropped 6 bases and J dropped 1 base, with 6 bases sitting between them. Germline values: CDR1 ENHRY, CDR2 SYGVKD. The chain's CDR3 is CAIRGQNTEAFF. CDR3 nucleotide sequence: TGTGCCATCAGGGGACAGAACACTGAAGCTTTCTTT.